The 17 T cell receptor beta chains reported below all come from one sample, sequenced in a study of T cell changes during pregnancy in multiple sclerosis. The table came from immunoSEQ multiplex PCR; TCRdb's copy has only in-frame clones and leaves some out. The data contain over 40,000 clones, 88% of them singletons. The material was CD8+ T cells from peripheral blood mononuclear cells, obtained after pregnancy. All receptors derive from a female donor in good health, enrolled as a control in a pregnancy study.

The chain joins TRBV6-5 to TRBJ1-1, with unresolved D. The germline V gene has CDR1 MNHEY and CDR2 SVGAGI. CDR3 length equals 12 residues. V was shortened by 6 bases and J by 2 bases, with 7 bases between the two germline ends. The DNA for the CDR3 is TGTGCCAGCAGGCTAGGAAACACTGAAGCTTTCTTT. As protein: CASRLGNTEAFF.

CDR3 sequence (DNA): TGCGCCAGCAGCCAAGAGGAAGGAGGCCCCTACGAGCAGTACTTC. Protein product: CASSQEEGGPYEQYF. The V call is TRBV4-3, the J call TRBJ2-7, with a possible D match to TRBD2 (5 bases). Germline CDR1 and CDR2: LGHNA and YSLEER. Trimming took 0 bases from V and 2 from J, leaving 11 bases between them. This CDR3 is built from 15 residues.

The CDR3 DNA sequence: TGTGCCAGCAGTAAAACAGGGTACGAGCAGTACTTC. This sequence encodes CASSKTGYEQYF. This chain uses TRBV28 with TRBJ2-7; a possible D gene is TRBD1 (6 bases). Germline-derived CDR1 and CDR2 are MDHEN and SYDVKM. V was pared by 5 bases and J by 4 bases, with 9 bases between. The CDR3 consists of 12 residues.

This chain connects TRBV28 to TRBJ2-7; D is ambiguous. Germline V lookup: CDR1 MDHEN, CDR2 SYDVKM. Trimming shortened V by 6 bases and J by 1 base, and 10 bases separated the two germline ends. The CDR3 sequence is 13 residues long. The CDR3 spells CASRWQRSYEQYF. CDR3 DNA sequence: TGTGCCAGCAGATGGCAGCGATCCTACGAGCAGTACTTC.

The rearrangement joins TRBV7-3 to TRBJ2-1; 8 bases are shared with TRBD1. Germline V lookup: CDR1 SGHTA, CDR2 FQGTGA. The junction had 7 bases not matched to a gene; V was cut back by 4 bases and J by 8 bases. The CDR3 totals 14 residues. The CDR3 region has the DNA TGTGCCAGCAGCTCTAGGACAGGGCGCGATGAGCAGTTCTTC. Its translation: CASSSRTGRDEQFF.

The J gene is TRBJ2-2, the V gene TRBV5-6; tentative D call: TRBD1 (6 bases). The V end was cut by 0 bases, the J end by 6 bases, with 12 bases between. CDR1 SGHDT and CDR2 YYEEEE come from the germline V gene. The CDR3 is 15 residues long. The CDR3 loop is CASSLEVQGPGELFF. CDR3 nucleotide sequence: TGTGCCAGCAGCTTGGAGGTGCAGGGGCCCGGGGAGCTGTTTTTT.

The chain is built from TRBV6-5 and TRBJ1-1; D unclear. The V gene's germline CDR1 is MNHEY and CDR2 SVGAGI. The CDR3 has 13 amino acids. Trimming removed 7 bases from V and 6 bases from J, with 15 bases in between. The chain's CDR3 is CASTTGGLAEAFF. The DNA for the CDR3 is TGTGCCAGCACCACCGGCGGGCTGGCTGAAGCTTTCTTT.

The chain employs TRBV7-9 and TRBJ2-7; TRBD2 agrees at 9 bases. The CDR3 contains 14 residues. Germline assignment: CDR1 SEHNR and CDR2 FQNEAQ (reference sequence). The junction had 3 bases not matched to a gene; V was cut back by 5 bases and J by 1 base. CDR3 DNA sequence: TGTGCCAGCAGCCCGACTAGCGGATCCTACGAGCAGTACTTC. This codes for CASSPTSGSYEQYF.

This sequence joins TRBV12-5 and TRBJ1-1; TRBD1 is a possible D gene (6 bases). The CDR3 runs to 13 residues. Trimming took off 8 bases at V and 1 base at J, with 11 bases between the two ends. Germline lookup yields CDR1 LGHNT and CDR2 FRNRAP. The CDR3 region is CASSNRANTEAFF. The CDR3 region has the DNA TGTGCTAGTTCCAACAGGGCGAACACTGAAGCTTTCTTT.

Note on this clone: One end of the junction does not line up with germline, which may come from a read error. This rearrangement joins TRBV7-7 to TRBJ2-7; tentatively, D is TRBD1 (6 bases). The length of the CDR3 is 15 residues. The germline V gene has CDR1 SSHAT and CDR2 FNYEAQ (reference sequence). The CDR3 here is CASSLRPGHPYEQYF. As DNA, the CDR3 is TGTGCTAGCAGCTTACGGCCGGGACACCCCTACGAGCAGTACTTC.

The rearrangement joins TRBV5-1 to TRBJ1-6, with D hard to call. Germline V lookup: CDR1 SGHRS, CDR2 YFSETQ. This CDR3 is built from 15 residues. V dropped 4 bases and J dropped 3 bases, with 11 bases sitting between them. Written as DNA, the CDR3 is TGCGCCAGCAGCGAACAGTCCTTCTATAATTCACCCCTCCACTTT. This sequence encodes CASSEQSFYNSPLHF.

The chain links TRBV4-2 to TRBJ1-2; no clear D. V lost 0 bases and J 0 bases, leaving 11 bases between the germline ends. CDR1 is LGHNA and CDR2 is YNFKEQ in the germline V gene. CDR3 length: 16 amino acids. As DNA, the CDR3 is TGTGCCAGCAGCCAAGATTGGGGAGGGTCTAACTATGGCTACACCTTC. This encodes CASSQDWGGSNYGYTF.

In its sample, this clone was seen once. This chain links TRBV5-8 with TRBJ2-5; weak D call: TRBD1 (5 bases). There are 13 residues in the CDR3. Germline assignment: CDR1 SGHTS and CDR2 YDEGEE. The V end was cut by 4 bases, the J end by 6 bases, with 13 bases between. The CDR3 loop reads CASSIGHPKTQYF. CDR3 sequence (DNA): TGTGCCAGCAGCATCGGACATCCGAAGACCCAGTACTTC.

The rearrangement joins TRBV4-2 to TRBJ2-1; TRBD2 matches at 10 bases. Looked up from germline, CDR1 is LGHNA and CDR2 is YNFKEQ. The CDR3 spans 17 residues. After removal of 1 base from V and 0 bases from J, the junction contained 3 bases not matched to a gene. The CDR3, as DNA: TGTGCCAGCAGCCAAGTACTAGCGGGGAGCTCCTACAATGAGCAGTTCTTC. Encoded protein: CASSQVLAGSSYNEQFF.

The genes are TRBV19 and TRBJ2-3; D is possibly TRBD2 (6 bases). Trimming stripped 5 bases from V and 0 bases from J, with 15 bases between. CDR1 LNHDA and CDR2 SQIVND come from the germline V gene (reference sequence). The CDR3 is 16 amino acids. CDR3: CASSWVGSPSTDTQYF. As DNA, the CDR3 is TGTGCCAGTAGTTGGGTCGGGAGCCCTAGCACAGATACGCAGTATTTT.

The chain carries TRBV6-1 and TRBJ1-1; 7 positions match TRBD1. The V segment lost 5 bases and the J segment 7 bases; nucleotides outside the gene matches: 10. This CDR3 has 14 amino acids. Germline loops: CDR1 MNHNS, CDR2 SASEGT. CDR3 residues: CASSTGRGRYEAFF. CDR3 nucleotide sequence: TGTGCCAGCAGTACAGGTAGGGGGCGGTATGAAGCTTTCTTT.

V usage is TRBV9 and J usage is TRBJ1-2; 7 bases align to TRBD1. This CDR3 contains 15 residues. The germline gives CDR1 SGDLS, CDR2 YYNGEE. J gave up 3 bases and V 3 bases, and 8 bases lay outside the gene matches. The DNA of the CDR3 is TGTGCCAGCAGCGACAGTTGGACAGGCTACTATGGCTACACCTTC. It encodes CASSDSWTGYYGYTF.